What follows are 7 T cell receptor beta chains derived from one specimen sequenced in a study of cytomegalovirus exposure and HLA in healthy donors (dated by TCRdb to 2016 to 2017). The library was obtained by the immunoSEQ multiplex PCR assay. For the multiplex PCR, a mixture combining 60 forward primers for TCR Vbeta segments and 13 reverse primers for TCR Jbeta segments was used. TCRdb took over this immuneACCESS table, retaining in-frame rearrangements with V and J assigned. Such tables are incomplete; in checked studies, under half of the missing clones stem from an unresolved V gene, and the remainder is unexplained. Within this sample are about 64,000 clones, with about 61% of them counted one time only. Together, the top ten hold 3% of the sample. Sequencing input: PBMCs. Receptors were obtained from a woman aged 50 to 65 in good health and CMV-seronegative.

This clone was recorded a few times. This rearrangement joins TRBV20-1 to TRBJ2-5; D remains ambiguous. Between the trimmed V and J ends, which lost 3 bases and 5 bases, there was a span of 7 bases. CDR1 DFQATT and CDR2 SNEGSKA come from the germline V gene (reference sequence). The CDR3 is made up of 11 amino acids. CDR3 sequence: CSARRVETQYF. CDR3 DNA sequence: TGCAGTGCTAGGCGTGTCGAGACCCAGTACTTC.

The genes are TRBV6-5 and TRBJ1-5; D uncertain. The CDR3 runs to 15 residues. In germline, CDR1 is MNHEY, CDR2 SVGAGI. V was clipped by 6 bases and J by 7 bases, with 19 bases between them. This CDR3 is CASSSSWQVGQPQHF. The CDR3 bases are TGTGCCAGCAGCTCCTCTTGGCAGGTAGGACAGCCCCAGCATTTT.

The chain carries TRBV7-2 and TRBJ1-2; D remains unclear. Trimming removed 1 base at V and 5 bases at J, with 8 bases between. This CDR3 spans 13 amino acids. Germline assignment: CDR1 SGHTA and CDR2 FQGNSA. In DNA, the CDR3 is TGTGCCAGCAGCTTAGGGACTGGGTATGGCTACACCTTC. Protein product: CASSLGTGYGYTF. The full variable domain, in which reference TRBV7-2 and TRBJ1-2 provide the parts outside the CDR3, is GAGVSQSPSNKVTEKGKDVELRCDPISGHTALYWYRQSLGQGLEFLIYFQGNSAPDKSGLPSDRFSAERTGGSVSTLTIQRTQQEDSAVYLCASSLGTGYGYTFGSGTRLTVV.

The rearrangement joins TRBV7-2 to TRBJ2-3; TRBD2 matches 8 bases. CDR1 and CDR2 (germline): SGHTA, FQGNSA. After removal of 6 bases from V and 10 bases from J, the junction contained 15 bases not matched to a gene. This CDR3 is 15 amino acids long. The CDR3 sequence is CASSPRGRIVGAQYF. CDR3 nucleotide sequence: TGTGCCAGCAGTCCACGCGGGAGGATTGTGGGAGCGCAGTATTTT.

V and J are TRBV5-4 and TRBJ2-7; D possibly corresponds to TRBD2 (5 bases). V lost 0 bases and J 1 base, leaving 11 bases between the germline ends. The CDR3 extends over 15 amino acids. The germline V gene has CDR1 SGHNT and CDR2 YYREEE (reference sequence). The CDR3 loop reads CASSLAQSGSYEQYF. CDR3 coding DNA: TGTGCCAGCAGCTTGGCACAGAGCGGTTCCTACGAGCAGTACTTC.

This clone was seen more than once but under ten times. The chain is built from TRBV2 and TRBJ2-1; the D gene is possibly TRBD1 (6 bases). CDR1 is SNHLY, CDR2 FYNNEI, per germline. The V gene lost 3 bases and the J gene lost 4 bases, with 22 bases spanning the gap. The CDR3 is made up of 18 amino acids. The CDR3 DNA reads as TGTGCCAGCAGTGAGACAGGCCGACAGCGGCCCGGTTACAATGAGCAGTTCTTC. This sequence encodes CASSETGRQRPGYNEQFF.

The chain combines TRBV18 with TRBJ2-7; D is unresolved. CDR3 length: 11 amino acids. V shed 3 bases and J shed 4 bases, with 4 bases lying between them. CDR1 is KGHSH and CDR2 is LQKENI in the germline V gene. CDR3 DNA sequence: TGTGCCAGCTCACCTATATACGAGCAGTACTTC. This translates into CASSPIYEQYF.